This TCR beta chain was identified during a study of blood T cell repertoires in COVID-19. The wider study: The United States, Italy and Spain supplied acute and convalescent COVID-19 samples. PBMCs, B-cell-depleted T cells, or T cells were the source of the cDNA or gDNA that made up the material.

Germline V gene sequence: CDR1 MNHEY, CDR2 SVGAGI. The CDR3 is 13 residues long. Trimming took 6 bases from V and 5 from J; bases not matched to a gene: 3. Assay: immunoSEQ multiplex PCR; the TCRdb copy retains only in-frame clones and omits some. The table has just over 300,000 clones, about nine tenths seen once. This clone showed up just a few times. Sequenced input: PBMCs or T cells enriched from blood (not recorded which). J is TRBJ1-4 and V is TRBV6-5; 7 bases fit TRBD1. This sequence was found in a woman aged 40 to 49 who had recovered from COVID-19. CDR3 loop: CASRRDRNEKLFF. The CDR3 region has the DNA TGTGCCAGCAGGCGGGACAGAAATGAAAAACTGTTTTTT.